This TCR beta chain was recorded in a study of identical twins. Only a few counts were recorded for this clonotype. The target antigen is unknown. Each CDR3 protein is one row after TCRdb ran MiXCR on the 5' RACE reads. The sample lists some 690,000 distinct CDR3 sequences; approximately 21% were seen once. With 6 bases removed from V and 7 bases from J, the gap between germline ends came to 14 bases. Germline V gives CDR1 MNHNY, CDR2 SVGAGI (reference sequence). The CDR3 totals 13 residues. Regarding the study as a whole: Beta clonotypes that were abundant in cord blood contained fewer insertions, a pattern absent from memory repertoires.

This same sample was also taken into another study, of T cells expressing NK-cell markers. That paper notes: The contribution of dominant NKG2C+ clonotypes to CD8+ T cells in about 6 donors was roughly 1.0-7.5%.

Sequenced: PBMCs. The V call is TRBV6-6, the J call TRBJ2-3, with a possible D match to TRBD2 (5 bases). The sequence derives from a woman younger than 35 in good health. The CDR3 coding sequence is TGTGCCAGCAGCCAACGTGGGGAGAATACGCAGTATTTT. It yields the protein CASSQRGENTQYF.